Shown below are 29 T cell receptor beta chains from a single sample sequenced in a study of shared clonotypes between healthy human individuals. Only in-frame clones appear in the TCRdb table, and some are missing; sequencing was by immunoSEQ multiplex PCR. This table has 2,500,000 or so clones, just over 90% appearing once. The sequenced sample consisted of naive CD4+ T cells sorted from blood. Indicated subset: CD45RA+ positively selected. The receptors come from a man between 18 and 35 years old in good health.

V and J are TRBV28 and TRBJ1-2; D might be TRBD1 (6 bases). Between the trimmed V and J ends, which lost 3 bases and 7 bases, there was a span of 15 bases. This CDR3 is built from 14 residues. CDR1 is MDHEN and CDR2 is SYDVKM in the germline V gene. The CDR3 DNA reads as TGTGCCAGCAGTTTCCGGGGGGCTTCCGGTGGCTACACCTTC. Amino acids: CASSFRGASGGYTF.

The chain uses TRBV7-2 and TRBJ2-4; D might be TRBD1 (6 bases). The CDR3 totals 18 residues. Germline CDR1 reads SGHTA; CDR2 reads FQGNSA. Trimming took 1 base from V and 0 from J, leaving 16 bases between them. The chain's CDR3 is CASSLDRDTIQAKNIQYF. DNA of the CDR3: TGTGCCAGCAGCTTAGATAGGGACACTATTCAAGCCAAAAACATTCAGTACTTC.

The chain links TRBV5-8 to TRBJ2-3; 7 bases are shared with TRBD1. V shed 5 bases, J shed 2 bases, and the junction held 5 bases outside the gene matches. The CDR3 loop spans 14 amino acids. From germline, CDR1 is SGHTS and CDR2 YDEGEE. CDR3 protein: CASSRDSHTDTQYF. The CDR3 bases are TGTGCCAGCAGTCGGGACAGCCACACAGATACGCAGTATTTT.

The J gene is TRBJ2-5, the V gene TRBV5-4; D remains ambiguous. The CDR3 sequence is 12 residues long. CDR1 SGHNT and CDR2 YYREEE come from the germline V gene (reference sequence). The V end was cut by 0 bases, the J end by 7 bases, with 7 bases between. The CDR3 sequence: CASSLAGLTQYF. Written as DNA, the CDR3 is TGTGCCAGCAGCTTGGCCGGGTTGACCCAGTACTTC. The entire variable domain, with the rest obtained from reference TRBV5-4 and TRBJ2-5, is as follows: ETGVTQSPTHLIKTRGQQVTLRCSSQSGHNTVSWYQQALGQGPQFIFQYYREEENGRGNFPPRFSGLQFPNYSSELNVNALELDDSALYLCASSLAGLTQYFGPGTRLLVL.

The chain employs TRBV2 and TRBJ1-1; D unclear. Trimming cost V 2 bases and J 0 bases, with 10 bases left between them. The CDR3 spans 15 residues. Germline-derived CDR1 and CDR2 are SNHLY and FYNNEI. As DNA, the CDR3 is TGTGCCAGCAGTGAAATCCGATACATGAACACTGAAGCTTTCTTT. Translation: CASSEIRYMNTEAFF.

A remark on this clone: This same CDR3 is encoded by further DNA sequences in the sample. V is TRBV10-1 and J is TRBJ1-6; no firm D call. Trimming took 0 bases from V and 9 from J, leaving 6 bases between them. The CDR3 is 13 amino acids. Germline values: CDR1 WNHNN, CDR2 SYGVQD (reference sequence). This chain's CDR3 is CASSESRASPLHF. DNA for the CDR3: TGCGCCAGCAGTGAGTCCCGGGCTTCACCCCTCCACTTT.

CDR3 loop: CASSARTSGGRAGDTQYF. Here the CDR3 DNA reads TGTGCCAGCAGCGCGCGCACATCTGGCGGGAGGGCTGGAGATACGCAGTATTTT. The rearrangement joins TRBV9 to TRBJ2-3; the match to TRBD2 covers 9 bases. The ends lost 3 bases at V and 5 bases at J; junction bases unmatched: 16. This CDR3 contains 18 residues. CDR1 is SGDLS, CDR2 YYNGEE, per germline.

This rearrangement joins TRBV4-2 to TRBJ2-7, with unresolved D. Between the trimmed V and J ends, which lost 0 bases and 0 bases, there was a span of 9 bases. Germline V lookup: CDR1 LGHNA, CDR2 YNFKEQ. The CDR3 is 15 amino acids. The CDR3: CASSQENTVSYEQYF. The CDR3 DNA follows: TGTGCCAGCAGCCAAGAAAACACTGTCTCCTACGAGCAGTACTTC.

This clone showed up just a few times. In the same sample, other DNA sequences code for this CDR3. The V call is TRBV6-5, the J call TRBJ1-5; TRBD1 agrees at 9 bases. The CDR3 totals 15 residues. The V gene end was trimmed by 0 bases and the J gene end by 4 bases; junction bases not matched to a gene: 1. Per germline, CDR1 MNHEY and CDR2 SVGAGI. The chain's CDR3 is CASSYSGTGNQPQHF. CDR3 DNA: TGTGCCAGCAGTTACTCCGGGACAGGGAATCAGCCCCAGCATTTT.

As concerns this clone: Other DNA sequences from this sample encode an identical CDR3 as well. The rearrangement uses TRBV7-3 and TRBJ1-2; the match to TRBD1 covers 7 bases. The V segment lost 6 bases and the J segment 2 bases; nucleotides outside the gene matches: 3. CDR1 and CDR2 from the germline V gene are SGHTA and FQGTGA. This CDR3 has 13 residues. The CDR3 loop is CASSPDRNYGYTF. CDR3 sequence (DNA): TGTGCCAGCAGTCCGGACAGGAACTATGGCTACACCTTC.

The genes are TRBV28 and TRBJ2-2, with 9 bases identical to TRBD1. V was clipped by 5 bases and J by 6 bases; unmatched bases: 13. The germline CDR1 and CDR2 sequences are MDHEN and SYDVKM. This CDR3 region has 17 residues. In nucleotides, the CDR3 is TGTGCCAGCAGTCAAAATCCGGGACAGGGTTCCGCCGGGGAGCTGTTTTTT. This sequence encodes CASSQNPGQGSAGELFF.

This clone was recorded only once. The rearrangement joins TRBV7-3 to TRBJ1-6; D gene ambiguous. The germline V gene encodes CDR1 SGHTA and CDR2 FQGTGA. The CDR3 totals 14 residues. Trimming took 5 bases from V and 10 from J, leaving 15 bases between them. Written as DNA, the CDR3 is TGTGCCAGCAGCGGAAGCGGGATTGGATCACCCCTCCACTTT. It yields the protein CASSGSGIGSPLHF.

The J gene is TRBJ2-7, the V gene TRBV25-1; D is ambiguous. Germline V gene data show CDR1 as MGHDK and CDR2 as SYGVNS. Trimming left V 2 bases short and J 3 bases short, with 5 bases between. The CDR3 sequence is 12 residues long. CDR3 residues: CASSEAYYEQYF. In DNA, the CDR3 is TGTGCCAGCAGTGAAGCATACTACGAGCAGTACTTC.

This chain joins TRBV5-5 and TRBJ1-4; D is unclear. The CDR3 has 15 residues. Germline lookup yields CDR1 SGHKS and CDR2 YYEKEE (reference sequence). Trimming shortened V by 4 bases and J by 0 bases, and 10 bases separated the two germline ends. This CDR3 reads CASSLDKATNEKLFF. The CDR3 DNA reads TGTGCCAGCAGCCTCGACAAGGCAACTAATGAAAAACTGTTTTTT.

The chain couples TRBV5-4 to TRBJ2-6, with a weak D call TRBD2 (5 bases). V was shortened by 3 bases and J by 0 bases, with 16 bases between the two germline ends. The CDR3 runs to 18 residues. Germline V gene lookup returns CDR1 SGHNT and CDR2 YYREEE (reference sequence). CDR3 sequence (DNA): TGTGCCAGCAGCTCGGAGCGGCTATATAACTCTGGGGCCAACGTCCTGACTTTC. Its protein product is CASSSERLYNSGANVLTF.

The J gene is TRBJ2-5, the V gene TRBV30; D gene unclear. The assigned J gene may be wrong: the sequence end matches TRBJ2-7 better. Germline V gene data show CDR1 as GTSNPN and CDR2 as SVGIG (reference sequence). This CDR3 is 14 amino acids long. CDR3 in amino acids: CAWSRAVPSYEQYF. The CDR3 DNA reads TGTGCCTGGAGTCGGGCAGTTCCCTCCTACGAGCAGTACTTC.

In DNA, the CDR3 is TGTGCCAGCCGACGGGCACCAACTACAGATGAGCAGTTCTTC. Protein product: CASRRAPTTDEQFF. V usage is TRBV6-4 and J usage is TRBJ2-1; D not certain. V was clipped by 8 bases and J by 8 bases, with 19 bases between them. This CDR3 comprises 14 residues. Germline V gene lookup returns CDR1 MRHNA and CDR2 SNTAGT.

The chain uses TRBV6-5 and TRBJ2-5; D perhaps matches TRBD2 (6 bases). V lost 2 bases and J lost 11, with 9 bases in between. CDR3 size: 11 residues. Germline V gene lookup returns CDR1 MNHEY and CDR2 SVGAGI. CDR3 in amino acids: CASSYGREQYF. The CDR3 nucleotides read TGTGCCAGCAGTTACGGACGGGAGCAGTACTTC.

The genes are TRBV7-2 and TRBJ2-3; 9 nucleotides agree with TRBD2. V shed 8 bases and J 6 bases; nucleotides not matched to a gene: 12. The CDR3 runs to 15 residues. Germline CDR1 is SGHTA and CDR2 is FQGNSA. DNA for the CDR3: TGTGCCAGCCGAGCGGGAGGTGTTGTTTCCGATACGCAGTATTTT. The encoded protein is CASRAGGVVSDTQYF.

This rearrangement joins TRBV9 to TRBJ2-3; 11 nucleotides line up with TRBD2. The CDR3 runs 22 residues. With V trimmed by 3 bases and J by 1 base, 22 bases remained unmatched. CDR1 and CDR2 (germline): SGDLS, YYNGEE. As DNA, the CDR3 is TGTGCCAGCAGCGCTACTCCGGGACAGAGGACTAGCGGGCAGTTAGGCACAGATACGCAGTATTTT. The encoded protein is CASSATPGQRTSGQLGTDTQYF.

As for this clone: This specimen includes other DNA sequences encoding the same CDR3. The chain recombines TRBV5-1 with TRBJ1-6; no clear D. V lost 0 bases to trimming and J lost 7 bases, with 11 bases between them. Germline V gives CDR1 SGHRS, CDR2 YFSETQ. The CDR3 is 15 residues long. The CDR3 DNA is TGCGCCAGCAGCTTGGAAGGAGGATTCAATTCACCCCTCCACTTT. It codes for CASSLEGGFNSPLHF.

In nucleotides, the CDR3 is TGTGCCAGCAGTGAAGTCGGCTCCTCGAATCAGCCCCAGCATTTT. Its translation: CASSEVGSSNQPQHF. The chain is built from TRBV6-1 and TRBJ1-5; the D is unclear. The CDR3 extends over 15 amino acids. V was shortened by 1 base and J by 4 bases, with 11 bases between the two germline ends. Germline assignment: CDR1 MNHNS and CDR2 SASEGT.

A remark on this clone: Within the sample, other DNA sequences also encode this same CDR3. This chain joins TRBV5-1 and TRBJ1-2; D remains unclear. The CDR3 has 12 residues. V dropped 1 base and J dropped 7 bases, with 8 bases sitting between them. Germline V gene sequence: CDR1 SGHRS, CDR2 YFSETQ. The CDR3 region is CASSLSGGGYTF. The CDR3 DNA follows: TGCGCCAGCAGCTTGTCAGGCGGTGGCTACACCTTC.

V usage is TRBV7-6 and J usage is TRBJ2-2; D is perhaps TRBD1 (5 bases). This CDR3 spans 15 amino acids. The germline V and J ends were trimmed by 0 bases and 6 bases, with 11 bases remaining between them. CDR1 is SGHVS, CDR2 FNYEAQ, per germline. The CDR3 sequence: CASSLASGWAGELFF. The CDR3 DNA reads as TGTGCCAGCAGCTTAGCCTCAGGGTGGGCCGGGGAGCTGTTTTTT.

Here the CDR3 DNA reads TGTGCCACCAGCGAAGACTATAGCAATCAGCCCCAGCATTTT. It is translated as CATSEDYSNQPQHF. The chain combines TRBV15 with TRBJ1-5; unclear D gene. This CDR3 is 14 amino acids long. CDR1 is LNHNV, CDR2 YYDKDF, per germline (reference sequence). The V end lost 5 bases, the J end lost 0 bases, and 8 bases lay between the germline ends.

The J gene is TRBJ1-3, the V gene TRBV5-1, with a weak D call TRBD1 (5 bases). The CDR3 length is 16 residues. Trimming stripped 0 bases from V and 0 bases from J, with 10 bases between. Germline lookup yields CDR1 SGHRS and CDR2 YFSETQ. This chain's CDR3 is CASSLAGERSGNTIYF. CDR3 DNA sequence: TGCGCCAGCAGCTTGGCGGGGGAACGCTCTGGAAACACCATATATTTT.

CDR3 amino acids: CASSPAVGTSGKRQYF. The CDR3 coding sequence is TGCGCCAGCAGCCCGGCCGTCGGGACTAGCGGGAAGCGGCAGTATTTT. The V gene is TRBV5-1, the J gene TRBJ2-3, with TRBD2 matching 13 bases. CDR3 size: 16 residues. V was pared by 4 bases and J by 11 bases, with 13 bases of the junction left unmatched. CDR1 SGHRS and CDR2 YFSETQ come from the germline V gene.

The J gene is TRBJ2-5, the V gene TRBV29-1, with D perhaps TRBD2 (6 bases). This CDR3 is built from 12 residues. Trimming cost V 3 bases and J 7 bases, with 12 bases left between them. Germline CDR1 and CDR2: SQVTM and ANQGSEA. Here the CDR3 DNA reads TGCAGCGTTGAGAACGGGGGTGGGACCCAGTACTTC. Translation gives CSVENGGGTQYF.

V and J are TRBV11-2 and TRBJ2-5; tentatively, D is TRBD1 (6 bases). CDR3 size: 15 residues. Between the trimmed V and J ends, which lost 4 bases and 0 bases, there was a span of 12 bases. Germline V CDR1 and CDR2: SGHAT, FQNNGV. The CDR3 sequence is CASSSLGTNQETQYF. The DNA for the CDR3 is TGTGCCAGCAGCTCGCTTGGGACAAACCAAGAGACCCAGTACTTC.